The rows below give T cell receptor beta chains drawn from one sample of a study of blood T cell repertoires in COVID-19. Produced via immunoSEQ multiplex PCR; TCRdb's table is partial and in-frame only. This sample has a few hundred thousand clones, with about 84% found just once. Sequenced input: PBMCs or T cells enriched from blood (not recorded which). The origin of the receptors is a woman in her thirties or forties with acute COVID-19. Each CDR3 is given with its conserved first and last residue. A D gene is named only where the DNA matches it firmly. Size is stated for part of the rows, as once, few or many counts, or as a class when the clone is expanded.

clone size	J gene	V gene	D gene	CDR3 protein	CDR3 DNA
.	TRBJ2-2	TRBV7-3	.	CASSAYRYTGELFF	TGTGCCAGCAGCGCCTACCGCTACACCGGGGAGCTGTTTTTT
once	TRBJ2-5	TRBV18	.	CASSPTLGDRSTETQYF	TGTGCCAGCTCACCAACCCTGGGCGACAGGAGTACGGAGACCCAGTACTTC
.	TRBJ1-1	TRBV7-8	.	CASSSKQGNTEAFF	TGTGCCAGCAGCTCCAAACAGGGGAACACTGAAGCTTTCTTT
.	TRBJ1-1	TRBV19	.	CASSPASGTSVEAFF	TGTGCCAGTAGCCCCGCGTCGGGAACAAGCGTTGAAGCTTTCTTT
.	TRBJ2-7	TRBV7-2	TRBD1	CASSHGTAYEQYF	TGTGCCAGCAGCCATGGGACAGCCTACGAGCAGTACTTC
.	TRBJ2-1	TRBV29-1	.	CSPGTLNNEQFF	TGCAGCCCTGGGACACTCAACAATGAGCAGTTCTTC
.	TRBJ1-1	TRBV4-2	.	CASSHSGATEAFF	TGTGCCAGCAGCCATTCCGGAGCCACTGAAGCTTTCTTT
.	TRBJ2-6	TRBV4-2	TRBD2	CASSQELAGSGANVLTF	TGTGCCAGCAGCCAAGAGCTAGCGGGGTCTGGGGCCAACGTCCTGACTTTC
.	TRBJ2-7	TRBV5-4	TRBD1	CASSRPDRGSGEQYF	TGTGCCAGCAGCCGACCGGACAGGGGGTCCGGCGAGCAGTACTTC
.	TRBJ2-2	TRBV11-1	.	CASTGGYTGELFF	TGTGCCAGCACTGGCGGGTACACCGGGGAGCTGTTTTTT
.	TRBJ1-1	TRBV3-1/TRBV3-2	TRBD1	CASSHQGGETEAFF	TGTGCCAGCAGCCACCAGGGGGGAGAAACTGAAGCTTTCTTT
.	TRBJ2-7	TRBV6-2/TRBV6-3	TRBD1	CASSYRDRGHEQYF	TGTGCCAGCAGTTACCGGGACAGGGGTCACGAGCAGTACTTC
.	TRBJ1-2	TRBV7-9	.	CASSLEEDHGYTF	TGTGCCAGCAGCTTAGAGGAGGATCATGGCTACACCTTC